The T cell receptor beta chain under discussion was sequenced for a study of T-cell memory formation after mild COVID-19. Study-wide results and limits: Day 15 to 85 contracting clones showed balanced CD4/CD8; day 15 to 37 expanders favored CD4+. Pre-infection memory contained some responding clones, which suggested that cross-reactive memory had joined.

Note on this clonotype: Its antigen is still unknown.

Germline CDR1 SGHRS, CDR2 YFSETQ. The CDR3 contains 14 residues. Trimming at V came to 0 bases and at J to 6 bases, leaving 3 bases not matched to a gene. 5'RACE primed at constant segments yielded TCR alpha and TCR beta cDNA libraries bearing sample barcodes and UMIs. TCRdb re-analysed the 5' RACE reads in MiXCR, keeping a single row per CDR3 protein. In the table there are 280,000 or so distinct CDR3 sequences, about 20% of which are singletons. The specimen sequenced was PBMCs or a T cell subset sorted from them (not recorded which). This TCR was sampled from a man younger than 35 who had mild COVID-19 (a few samples of this study predate the infection). Cell type and time point are not known. The V call is TRBV5-1, the J call TRBJ2-3, with TRBD1 identical over 8 bases. The CDR3 coding sequence is TGCGCCAGCAGCTTGGCTCAGGGGGCGGATACGCAGTATTTT. Translation: CASSLAQGADTQYF.